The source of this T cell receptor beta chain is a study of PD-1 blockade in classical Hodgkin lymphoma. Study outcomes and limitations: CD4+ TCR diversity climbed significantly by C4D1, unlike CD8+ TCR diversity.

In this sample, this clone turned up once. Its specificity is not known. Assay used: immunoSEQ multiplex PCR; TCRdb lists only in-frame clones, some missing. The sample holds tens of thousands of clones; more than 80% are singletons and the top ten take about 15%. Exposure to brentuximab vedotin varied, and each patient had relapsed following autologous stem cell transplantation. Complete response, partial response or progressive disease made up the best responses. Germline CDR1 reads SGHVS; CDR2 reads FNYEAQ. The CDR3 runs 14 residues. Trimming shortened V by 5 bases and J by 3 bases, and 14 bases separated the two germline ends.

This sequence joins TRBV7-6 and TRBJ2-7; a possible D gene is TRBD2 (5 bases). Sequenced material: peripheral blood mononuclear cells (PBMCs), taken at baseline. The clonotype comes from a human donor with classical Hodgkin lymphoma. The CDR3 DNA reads TGTGCCAGCAGCCCTCGGGAACAGCACTACGAGCAGTACTTC. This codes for CASSPREQHYEQYF.